This TCR beta chain is from a study of blood T cells in healthy people across ages. Broader study findings: More naive CD4+ cells and higher diversity marked long-lived donors relative to aged donors.

As concerns this clonotype: Its specificity is not known.

A J-beta primer mix and a sample-barcoded 5' primer were used in a second PCR of roughly 7 to 12 cycles. TCRdb re-derived calls from the 5' RACE reads in MiXCR, one entry per CDR3 protein. The sample lists roughly 1 million distinct CDR3 sequences, almost 25% occurring once. The CDR3 consists of 15 residues. Germline lookup yields CDR1 DFQATT and CDR2 SNEGSKA (reference sequence). The data also belong to a second study, concerning T cells of mothers and their children. That source adds: The sample comes from 8 or 9 healthy Caucasian donors: mothers and children.

V and J are TRBV20-1 and TRBJ2-5; 9 bases are shared with TRBD2. The J call may be incorrect, as the DNA end agrees better with TRBJ2-1. Sequenced: blood. The sequence was obtained from a girl aged 2 to 10 in good health. CDR3 sequence (DNA): TGCAGTGCTAGAGAGGCCCAGCGGGGGGTGTTGGAGCAGTTCTTC. Its protein product is CSAREAQRGVLEQFF.